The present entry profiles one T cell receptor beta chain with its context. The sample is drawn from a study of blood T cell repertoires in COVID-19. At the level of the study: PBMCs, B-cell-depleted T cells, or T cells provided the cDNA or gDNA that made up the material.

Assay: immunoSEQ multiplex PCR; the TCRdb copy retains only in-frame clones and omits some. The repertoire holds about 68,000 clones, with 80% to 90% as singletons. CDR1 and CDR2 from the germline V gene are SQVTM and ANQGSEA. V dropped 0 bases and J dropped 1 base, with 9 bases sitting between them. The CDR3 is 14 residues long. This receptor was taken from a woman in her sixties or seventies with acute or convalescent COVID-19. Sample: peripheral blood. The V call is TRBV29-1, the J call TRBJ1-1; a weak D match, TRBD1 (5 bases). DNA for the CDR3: TGCAGCGTTGAAGACCAGGGCCGGAACACTGAAGCTTTCTTT. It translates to CSVEDQGRNTEAFF. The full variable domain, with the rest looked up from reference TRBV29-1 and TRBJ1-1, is SAVISQKPSRDICQRGTSLTIQCQVDSQVTMMFWYRQQPGQSLTLIATANQGSEATYESGFVIDKFPISRPNLTFSTLTVSNMSPEDSSIYLCSVEDQGRNTEAFFGQGTRLTVV.